A selection of T cell receptor beta chains follows, all from one sample in a study of blood T cell repertoires in COVID-19. The table came from immunoSEQ multiplex PCR; TCRdb's copy has only in-frame clones and leaves some out. This sample carries about 250,000 clones, 80% to 90% of them seen once, and the ten largest clones take around 1.4%. The sequenced sample consisted of peripheral blood. These TCRs come from an elderly man with acute or convalescent COVID-19. CDR3s include the opening cysteine and the closing phenylalanine or tryptophan. Each record gives: J gene, D gene, clone size, V gene, CDR3 DNA, CDR3 protein. A D gene is named only where the DNA matches it firmly. Clone size appears in some rows only: once, few, many, or a class for an expanded clone.

TRBJ2-7 TRBD2 - TRBV5-4 TGTGCCAGCAGCCAAGGGATAGCGGGGGCCTACGAGCAGTACTTC CASSQGIAGAYEQYF
TRBJ2-3 - - TRBV3-1/TRBV3-2 TGTGCCAGCAGCCCCAAGTCCCCCCCAGGGGCCACAGATACGCAGTATTTT CASSPKSPPGATDTQYF
TRBJ2-5 TRBD2 - TRBV5-4 TGTGCCAGCACCGTAGCGGGGGGAGGAGAGACCCAGTACTTC CASTVAGGGETQYF
TRBJ2-1 - - TRBV11-2 TGTGCCAGCAGCTTAGGACCAGGCCCCTACAATGAGCAGTTCTTC CASSLGPGPYNEQFF
TRBJ1-3 TRBD1 - TRBV18 TGTGCCAGCTCACCACGTCCCGGGACAGGGTACGGAAACACCATATATTTT CASSPRPGTGYGNTIYF
TRBJ1-5 TRBD1 - TRBV19 TGTGCCAGTAGTATGGGGACAGTTCTTCAGCCCCAGCATTTT CASSMGTVLQPQHF
TRBJ2-7 - - TRBV27 TGTGCCAGCAGTTTAGGGACAACCTACGAGCAGTACTTC CASSLGTTYEQYF
TRBJ2-1 TRBD2 - TRBV7-2 TGTGCCAGCAGCCTCCGGGGGGGCAGGGGACTCCGGACCTACAATGAGCAGTTCTTC CASSLRGGRGLRTYNEQFF
TRBJ2-7 TRBD2 - TRBV7-8 TGTGCCAGCAGCTTAGTAGCGGGGCTGAGCTCCTACGAGCAGTACTTC CASSLVAGLSSYEQYF
TRBJ1-4 - - TRBV10-3 TGTGCCATCAGTGAAGGAGGGAGAGAAAAACTGTTTTTT CAISEGGREKLFF
TRBJ1-1 - - TRBV7-6 TGTGCCAGCAGCCCGACCCCAGGGCTGAACACTGAAGCTTTCTTT CASSPTPGLNTEAFF
TRBJ2-1 - - TRBV3-1/TRBV3-2 TGTGCCAGCAGCCAAGGGCGGAACAATGAGCAGTTCTTC CASSQGRNNEQFF
TRBJ1-4 - - TRBV28 TGTGCCAGCAGGGGGGCACTCGGCCCCAATGAAAAACTGTTTTTT CASRGALGPNEKLFF
TRBJ1-1 - - TRBV11-2 TGTGCCAGCAGCTTCCAGGGAAGGTACACTGAAGCTTTCTTT CASSFQGRYTEAFF
TRBJ2-5 - - TRBV3-1/TRBV3-2 TGTGCCAGCAGCCCTTCTCGAGCGTCGGAGACCCAGTACTTC CASSPSRASETQYF
TRBJ1-1 - - TRBV12-3/TRBV12-4 TGTGCCAGCAGTCCGCGGAGGAACACTGAAGCTTTCTTT CASSPRRNTEAFF
TRBJ2-7 - - TRBV10-3 TGTGCCATCGAAGACAGGCCTTCCTACGAGCAGTACTTC CAIEDRPSYEQYF
TRBJ2-7 TRBD1 - TRBV6-6 TGTGCCAGCAGACGGACAGGGGGCGATATGTACGAGCAGTACTTC CASRRTGGDMYEQYF
TRBJ1-4 TRBD1 few TRBV2 TGTGCCAGCAGTCGTGAGGGGGCGAATGAAAAACTGTTTTTT CASSREGANEKLFF
TRBJ1-5 - few TRBV5-4 TGTGCCAGCAGCCTTGATCGGTATCAGCCCCAGCATTTT CASSLDRYQPQHF
TRBJ1-3 - - TRBV4-2 TGTGCCAGCAGCCAAGCGATTGGCAGCTCTGGAAACACCATATATTTT CASSQAIGSSGNTIYF
TRBJ1-5 - - TRBV12-5 TGTGCTAGTGGTTGGAACAGCTCTAGCAATCAGCCCCAGCATTTT CASGWNSSSNQPQHF
TRBJ2-6 - - TRBV27 TGTGCCAGCAGCAGGGGTTACTCTGGGGCCAACGTCCTGACTTTC CASSRGYSGANVLTF
TRBJ2-1 TRBD1 few TRBV27 TGTGCCAGCAGTCCCTACCCCGGGACAGGTTACAATGAGCAGTTCTTC CASSPYPGTGYNEQFF
TRBJ2-5 - - TRBV7-3 TGTGCCAGCAGCTCGACAGGAGGAGAGACCCAGTACTTC CASSSTGGETQYF
TRBJ2-2 - - TRBV18 TGTGCCAGCTCACCAGTAAATCCCCAGACTCTAGACGGGGAGCTGTTTTTT CASSPVNPQTLDGELFF
TRBJ1-5 TRBD1 - TRBV6-5 TGTGCCAGCAGGCCCCAGGGGGCAGGTCAGCCCCAGCATTTT CASRPQGAGQPQHF
TRBJ2-2 TRBD2 - TRBV5-1 TGCGCCAGCAGCCTAGTTAGCGGGGGCGCGAACACCGGGGAGCTGTTTTTT CASSLVSGGANTGELFF